This is a list of T cell receptor beta chains from one sample in a study of T cell changes during pregnancy in multiple sclerosis. Data came from immunoSEQ multiplex PCR; TCRdb stores just in-frame clones and leaves some out. This sample has 52,000 or so clones; 85% to 90% occur once, and the top ten carry 0.45% to 0.65%. The sample consisted of CD4+ T cells from peripheral blood mononuclear cells, taken in the first trimester of pregnancy. The receptor set was obtained from a female donor with multiple sclerosis, enrolled in a pregnancy study. Both conserved end residues are part of each CDR3. The order of the fields is J gene, D gene, V gene, clone size, CDR3 DNA, CDR3 protein. A D gene is named only where the DNA matches it firmly. The listing skips clone size in some rows; elsewhere it reads once, few, many or a size class.

J: TRBJ1-2
D: .
V: TRBV30
size: .
DNA: TGTGCCTGGAGTTTACAGGGCCGTTCCTATGGCTACACCTTC
CDR3: CAWSLQGRSYGYTF

J: TRBJ2-2
D: .
V: TRBV7-9
size: .
DNA: TGTGCCAGCACCGCGACAGGGAACACCGGGGAGCTGTTTTTT
CDR3: CASTATGNTGELFF

J: TRBJ1-2
D: TRBD1
V: TRBV7-9
size: once
DNA: TGTGCCAGCAGCTTAGAAGGGACGACAGGGGTCGGCTACACCTTC
CDR3: CASSLEGTTGVGYTF

J: TRBJ1-2
D: .
V: TRBV28
size: .
DNA: TGTGCCAGCAGCCCACAGCTTCTCGGGGGCTATGGCTACACCTTC
CDR3: CASSPQLLGGYGYTF

J: TRBJ2-1
D: TRBD2
V: TRBV5-1
size: .
DNA: TGCGCCAGCAGCGTTTTCCCCCCTAGCGGGAGGCGAGATGAGCAGTTCTTC
CDR3: CASSVFPPSGRRDEQFF

J: TRBJ1-2
D: TRBD1
V: TRBV6-5
size: .
DNA: TGTGCCAGCAGACAAGCCGGGACAGGGGATGGCTACACCTTC
CDR3: CASRQAGTGDGYTF

J: TRBJ1-4
D: .
V: TRBV19
size: .
DNA: TGTGCCAGTAGTATGAGGTCTAAAACCCGGAATGAAAAACTGTTTTTT
CDR3: CASSMRSKTRNEKLFF

J: TRBJ2-1
D: .
V: TRBV28
size: .
DNA: TGTGCCAGCAGTCTAGGTGGCCTGAACAATGAGCAGTTCTTC
CDR3: CASSLGGLNNEQFF

J: TRBJ2-3
D: TRBD2
V: TRBV14
size: .
DNA: TGTGCCAGCAGCCAAGTAACTAGCGGGGGGGCAGATACGCAGTATTTT
CDR3: CASSQVTSGGADTQYF

J: TRBJ1-1
D: .
V: TRBV19
size: .
DNA: TGTGCCAGTAGTACCCCCACAGGGATCTACACTGAAGCTTTCTTT
CDR3: CASSTPTGIYTEAFF

J: TRBJ2-7
D: .
V: TRBV5-1
size: few
DNA: TGCGCCAGCAGCCCACTCGGACAGACCTACGAGCAGTACTTC
CDR3: CASSPLGQTYEQYF

J: TRBJ2-2
D: TRBD2
V: TRBV27
size: .
DNA: TGTGCCAGGGTCGCGGGAGGGCCGGTGACCGGGGAGCTGTTTTTT
CDR3: CARVAGGPVTGELFF

J: TRBJ1-4
D: .
V: TRBV12-5
size: .
DNA: TGTGCTAGTGGTTTCCCAGGGCATGAAAAACTGTTTTTT
CDR3: CASGFPGHEKLFF

J: TRBJ2-7
D: .
V: TRBV6-5
size: .
DNA: TGTGCCAGCAGCCCCACAGGGTGGGAGCAGTACTTC
CDR3: CASSPTGWEQYF

J: TRBJ2-7
D: .
V: TRBV28
size: .
DNA: TGTGCCAGCAGTTCTCCGGAGGGGACCCACGAGCAGTACTTC
CDR3: CASSSPEGTHEQYF

J: TRBJ2-7
D: .
V: TRBV19
size: .
DNA: TGTGCCAGTAGCCCGGAGGGGACCCGCCCGCGGGAGCAGTACTTC
CDR3: CASSPEGTRPREQYF

J: TRBJ2-2
D: TRBD2
V: TRBV7-2
size: .
DNA: TGTGCCAGCAGCCCCCAAGTCGGACTAGCGGGAGAGGGAGCAGGGGAGCTGTTTTTT
CDR3: CASSPQVGLAGEGAGELFF

J: TRBJ2-6
D: TRBD1
V: TRBV7-2
size: .
DNA: TGTGCCAGCAGCTTAGAATTCGGCAGGGGGAAACCTGGGGCCAACGTCCTGACTTTC
CDR3: CASSLEFGRGKPGANVLTF

J: TRBJ2-7
D: TRBD2
V: TRBV7-3
size: .
DNA: TGTGCCAGCAGCTTAACTACGGGAGGGCAGTCCGAGCAGTACTTC
CDR3: CASSLTTGGQSEQYF

J: TRBJ1-2
D: .
V: TRBV7-2
size: once
DNA: TGTGCCAGCAGCGACCCCGGACAGTATGGCTACACCTTC
CDR3: CASSDPGQYGYTF

J: TRBJ2-3
D: .
V: TRBV18
size: .
DNA: TGTGCCAGCTCACCTCCTAGCACAGATACGCAGTATTTT
CDR3: CASSPPSTDTQYF